A selection of T cell receptor beta chains follows, all from one sample in a study of T-cell memory formation after mild COVID-19. Each CDR3 protein gets one entry after TCRdb re-called the 5' RACE reads with MiXCR. Altogether roughly 150,000 distinct CDR3 sequences are present, more than 14% being singletons, with the ten largest covering 11% to 15%. The sample taken for sequencing was PBMCs or a T cell subset sorted from them (not recorded which). The receptors derive from an adult woman who had mild COVID-19 (a few samples of this study predate the infection). Cell type and time point are not known. CDR3s include the opening cysteine and the closing phenylalanine or tryptophan. D genes are given only for firm matches. Clone size is not always given. Where it is, it says once, few, many or a class for expanded clones.

D gene,V gene,clone size,J gene,CDR3 DNA,CDR3 protein
-,TRBV4-3,few,TRBJ2-7,TGCGCCAGCAGCCAGGGAATTTCTAGCTCCTACGAGCAGTACTTC,CASSQGISSSYEQYF
TRBD2,TRBV6-6,few,TRBJ2-7,TGTGCCAGCAGGACCGTTACTAGCGGGGGAAACGAGCAGTACTTC,CASRTVTSGGNEQYF
-,TRBV6-2/TRBV6-3,many,TRBJ2-7,TGTGCCAGCAGCTTCTCCTACGAGCAGTACTTC,CASSFSYEQYF
-,TRBV25-1,-,TRBJ2-2,TGTGCCAGCAGTGAATCCACCGGCGGGGCCGGGGAGCTGTTTTTT,CASSESTGGAGELFF
-,TRBV5-1,-,TRBJ2-7,TGCGCCAGCAGCCCCGGGGGCCAGTATGAGCAGTACTTC,CASSPGGQYEQYF
-,TRBV7-9,few,TRBJ2-7,TGTGGGGCGGGAAGTGATTCCTACGAGCAGTACTTC,CGAGSDSYEQYF
TRBD2,TRBV29-1,few,TRBJ2-1,TGCAGCGTTGAAGGGACTAGCGGGGACAATGAGCAGTTCTTC,CSVEGTSGDNEQFF
-,TRBV7-7,-,TRBJ2-3,TGTGCCAGCAGCTTATCGCCTGGCACAGATACGCAGTATTTT,CASSLSPGTDTQYF
TRBD1,TRBV27,-,TRBJ2-1,TGTGCCAGCAGTTTACGGCAGGGGGCTTACAATGAGCAGTTCTTC,CASSLRQGAYNEQFF
TRBD2,TRBV5-1,few,TRBJ2-2,TGCGCCAGCAGCTTGTGGCCCAGGACTAGCGGAACCCCCGGGGAGCTGTTTTTT,CASSLWPRTSGTPGELFF
-,TRBV9,-,TRBJ2-1,TGTGCCAGCAGCGTCGGGGGCTCCGCTAGAAATGAGCAGTTCTTC,CASSVGGSARNEQFF
TRBD1,TRBV7-6,many,TRBJ2-3,TGTGCCAGCAGCTCCAACCGGGACAGGGTTCTTCATACGCAGTATTTT,CASSSNRDRVLHTQYF
-,TRBV5-1,-,TRBJ1-1,TGCGCCAGCAGGCCAGGGCTCGCCCGGAACACTGAAGCTTTCTTT,CASRPGLARNTEAFF
-,TRBV5-1,many,TRBJ2-7,TGCGCCAGCAGCTTGGCAGGACCCTACGAGCAGTACTTC,CASSLAGPYEQYF
-,TRBV7-9,-,TRBJ2-6,TGTGCCAGCAGCCCGAGGACAGCTTTAAACTCTGGGGCCAACGTCCTGACTTTC,CASSPRTALNSGANVLTF
TRBD1,TRBV11-3,few,TRBJ2-7,TGTGCCAGCAGCCCGCGGGACAGGGGAAGCGAGCAGTACTTC,CASSPRDRGSEQYF
TRBD2,TRBV4-2,-,TRBJ2-1,TGTGCCAGCGGGGCTAGCGGGAGCAATGAGCAGTTCTTC,CASGASGSNEQFF
-,TRBV11-2,-,TRBJ2-7,TGTGCCAGCAGCTTAGAGTGGAGCTCCTACGAGCAGTACTTC,CASSLEWSSYEQYF
TRBD2,TRBV5-1,-,TRBJ2-3,TGCGCCAGCGCATCGGGACTAGGTGCGCAGTATTTT,CASASGLGAQYF
-,TRBV7-6,-,TRBJ2-6,TGTGCCAGCAGCCCCCTCCCTAGGTCTGGGGCCAACGTCCTGACTTTC,CASSPLPRSGANVLTF
-,TRBV6-5,few,TRBJ1-3,TGTGCCAGCAGTTATGGCAGGGATGGAAACACCATATATTTT,CASSYGRDGNTIYF
-,TRBV7-3,-,TRBJ1-1,TGTGCCGGGGGGGACTGTCGGGTCACTGAAGCTTTCTTT,CAGGDCRVTEAFF
-,TRBV7-6,few,TRBJ2-3,TGTGCCAGCAGCCTCTATAGTGGGTCGCTTAGCGGTGATACTAGCACAGATACGCAGTATTTT,CASSLYSGSLSGDTSTDTQYF
TRBD2,TRBV6-6,few,TRBJ2-1,TGTGCCAGCAGCCCCGCCGCTAGCGGGAGGGCCGACAATGAGCAGTTCTTC,CASSPAASGRADNEQFF
-,TRBV3-1,-,TRBJ2-5,TGTGCCAGCAGCTACGGGGGTTATGAGACCCAGTACTTC,CASSYGGYETQYF
TRBD2,TRBV7-9,few,TRBJ2-1,TGTGCCAGCAGCATAGAAGCGGGGACTATCAATGAGCAGTTCTTC,CASSIEAGTINEQFF
-,TRBV6-2/TRBV6-3,-,TRBJ2-7,TGTGCCAGCAGCCTTAAAGCGGAAGCCTACGAGCAGTACTTC,CASSLKAEAYEQYF
TRBD1,TRBV20-1,-,TRBJ1-3,TGCAGTGCTACTCGATACGGACAGGGAAGCTCTGGAAACACCATATATTTT,CSATRYGQGSSGNTIYF
TRBD1,TRBV5-1,-,TRBJ2-7,TGCGCCAGCAGCGACAGAGGGGGCGCCGTCCACGAGCAGTACTTC,CASSDRGGAVHEQYF